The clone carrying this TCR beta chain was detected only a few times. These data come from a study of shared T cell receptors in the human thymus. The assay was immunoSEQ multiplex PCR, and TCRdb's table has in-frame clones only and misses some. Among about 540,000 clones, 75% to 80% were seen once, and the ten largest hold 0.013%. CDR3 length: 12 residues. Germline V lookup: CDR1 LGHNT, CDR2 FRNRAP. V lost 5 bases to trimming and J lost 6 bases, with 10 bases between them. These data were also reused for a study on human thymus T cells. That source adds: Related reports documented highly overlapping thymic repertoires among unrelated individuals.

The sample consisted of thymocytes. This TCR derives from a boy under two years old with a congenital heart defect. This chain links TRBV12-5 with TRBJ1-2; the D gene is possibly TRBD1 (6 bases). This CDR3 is CASGTRTDGYTF. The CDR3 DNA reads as TGTGCTAGTGGTACCCGGACAGATGGCTACACCTTC.